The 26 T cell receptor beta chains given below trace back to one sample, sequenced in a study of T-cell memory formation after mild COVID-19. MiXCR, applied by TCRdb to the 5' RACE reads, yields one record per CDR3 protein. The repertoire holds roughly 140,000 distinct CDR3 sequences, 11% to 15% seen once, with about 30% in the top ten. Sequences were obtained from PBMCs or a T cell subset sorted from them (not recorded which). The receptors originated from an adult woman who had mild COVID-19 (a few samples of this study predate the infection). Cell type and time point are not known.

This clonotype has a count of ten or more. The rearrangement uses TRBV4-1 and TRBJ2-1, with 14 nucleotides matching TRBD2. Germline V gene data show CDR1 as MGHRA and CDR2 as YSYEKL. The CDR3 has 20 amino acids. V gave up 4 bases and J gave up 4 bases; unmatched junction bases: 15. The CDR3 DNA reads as TGCGCCAGCAGCCCCGGAGGTGGGACTAGCGGGAGTCAGGGATACAATGAGCAGTTCTTC. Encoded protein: CASSPGGGTSGSQGYNEQFF.

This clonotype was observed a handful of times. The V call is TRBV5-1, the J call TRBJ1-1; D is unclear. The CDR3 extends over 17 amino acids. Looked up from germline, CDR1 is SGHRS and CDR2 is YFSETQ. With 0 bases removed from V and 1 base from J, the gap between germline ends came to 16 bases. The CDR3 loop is CASSLVLPGGTNTEAFF. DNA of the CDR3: TGCGCCAGCAGCTTGGTTCTTCCGGGCGGCACGAACACTGAAGCTTTCTTT.

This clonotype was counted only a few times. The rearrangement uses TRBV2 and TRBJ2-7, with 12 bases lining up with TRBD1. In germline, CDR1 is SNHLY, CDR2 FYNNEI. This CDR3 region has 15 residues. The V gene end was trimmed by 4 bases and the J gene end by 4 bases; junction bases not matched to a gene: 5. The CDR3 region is CASSGGTGGFYEQYF. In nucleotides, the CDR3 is TGTGCCAGCAGTGGCGGGACAGGGGGCTTTTACGAGCAGTACTTC.

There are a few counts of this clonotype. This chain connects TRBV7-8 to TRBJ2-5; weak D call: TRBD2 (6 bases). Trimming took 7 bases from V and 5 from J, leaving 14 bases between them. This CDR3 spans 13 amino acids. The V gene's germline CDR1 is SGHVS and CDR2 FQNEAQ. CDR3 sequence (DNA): TGTGCCAGCACTGTCGGAGGGAAGGAGACCCAGTACTTC. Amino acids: CASTVGGKETQYF. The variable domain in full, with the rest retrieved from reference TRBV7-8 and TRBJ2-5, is GAGVSQSPRYKVAKRGQDVALRCDPISGHVSLFWYQQALGQGPEFLTYFQNEAQLDKSGLPSDRFFAERPEGSVSTLKIQRTQQEDSAVYLCASTVGGKETQYFGPGTRLLVL.

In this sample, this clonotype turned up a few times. The chain's CDR3 is CASSLDPGGEQFF. The CDR3 nucleotides read TGCGCCAGCAGCTTGGACCCGGGGGGTGAGCAGTTCTTC. This sequence joins TRBV5-1 and TRBJ2-1; 7 positions match TRBD2. J gave up 9 bases and V 0 bases, and 3 bases lay outside the gene matches. The CDR3 has 13 amino acids. Germline values: CDR1 SGHRS, CDR2 YFSETQ.

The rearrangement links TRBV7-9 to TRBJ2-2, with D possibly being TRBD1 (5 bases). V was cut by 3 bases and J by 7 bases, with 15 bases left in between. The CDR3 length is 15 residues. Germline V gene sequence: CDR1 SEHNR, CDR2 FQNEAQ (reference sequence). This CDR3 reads CASSFVTGLGGELFF. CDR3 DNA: TGTGCCAGCAGCTTCGTAACAGGTTTGGGCGGGGAGCTGTTTTTT.

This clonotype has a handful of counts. CDR3 amino acids: CASSNPQDFYYGYTF. The CDR3 nucleotides are TGTGCCAGTAGTAACCCCCAAGACTTTTACTATGGCTACACCTTC. The gene calls are TRBV19 and TRBJ1-2; D is ambiguous. Germline CDR1 is LNHDA and CDR2 is SQIVND (reference sequence). This CDR3 is 15 amino acids long. The germline V and J ends were trimmed by 4 bases and 3 bases, with 15 bases remaining between them.

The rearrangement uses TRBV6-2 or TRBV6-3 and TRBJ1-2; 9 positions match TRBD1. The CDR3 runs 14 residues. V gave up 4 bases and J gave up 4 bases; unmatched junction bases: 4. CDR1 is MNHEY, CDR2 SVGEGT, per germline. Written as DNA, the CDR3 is TGTGCCAGCAGTTGGGACAGGGAACTCTATGGCTACACCTTC. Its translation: CASSWDRELYGYTF.

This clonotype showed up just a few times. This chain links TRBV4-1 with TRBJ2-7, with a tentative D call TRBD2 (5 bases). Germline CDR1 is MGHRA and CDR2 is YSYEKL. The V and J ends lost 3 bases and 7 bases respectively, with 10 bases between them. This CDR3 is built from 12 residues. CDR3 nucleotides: TGCGCCAGCAGCCACCTCTCGGGAGAGCAGTACTTC. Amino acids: CASSHLSGEQYF.

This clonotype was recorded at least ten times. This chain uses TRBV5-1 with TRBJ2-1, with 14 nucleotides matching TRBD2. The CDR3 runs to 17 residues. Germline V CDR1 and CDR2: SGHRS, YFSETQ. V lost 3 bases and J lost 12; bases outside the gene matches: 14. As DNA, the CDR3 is TGCGCCAGCAGCTACCGCCAGACTAGCGGGGGGGCCACAGGGCAGTTCTTC. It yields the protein CASSYRQTSGGATGQFF.

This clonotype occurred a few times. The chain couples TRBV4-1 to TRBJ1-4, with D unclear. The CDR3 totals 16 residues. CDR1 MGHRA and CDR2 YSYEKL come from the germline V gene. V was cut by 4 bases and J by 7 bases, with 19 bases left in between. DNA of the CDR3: TGCGCCAGCAGCCCCGCAGCCAGGTCACGGGGTGAAAAACTGTTTTTT. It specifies CASSPAARSRGEKLFF.

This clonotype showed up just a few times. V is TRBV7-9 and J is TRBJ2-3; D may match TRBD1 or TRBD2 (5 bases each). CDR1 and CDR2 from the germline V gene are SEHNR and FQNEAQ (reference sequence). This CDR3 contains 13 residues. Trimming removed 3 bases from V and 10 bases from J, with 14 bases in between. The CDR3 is CASSFQGPFPQYF. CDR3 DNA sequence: TGTGCCAGCAGCTTCCAGGGACCTTTCCCGCAGTATTTT.

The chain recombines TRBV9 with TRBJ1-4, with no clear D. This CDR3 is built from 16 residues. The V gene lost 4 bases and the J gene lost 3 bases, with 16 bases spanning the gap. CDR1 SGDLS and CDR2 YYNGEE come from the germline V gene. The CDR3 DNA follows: TGTGCCAGCAGCACAGACACGGGAGAGGCTAATGAAAAACTGTTTTTT. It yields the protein CASSTDTGEANEKLFF.

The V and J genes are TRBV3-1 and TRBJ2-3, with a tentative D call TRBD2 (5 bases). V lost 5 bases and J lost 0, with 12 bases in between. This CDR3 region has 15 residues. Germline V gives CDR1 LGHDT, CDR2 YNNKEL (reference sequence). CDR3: CASSTIGESTDTQYF. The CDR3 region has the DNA TGTGCCAGCAGCACGATCGGGGAAAGCACAGATACGCAGTATTTT.

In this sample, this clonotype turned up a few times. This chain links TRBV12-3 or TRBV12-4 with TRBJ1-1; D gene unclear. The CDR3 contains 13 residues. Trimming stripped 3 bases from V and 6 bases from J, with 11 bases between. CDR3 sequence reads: CASSFPALPEAFF. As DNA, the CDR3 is TGTGCCAGCAGTTTCCCCGCCCTCCCTGAAGCTTTCTTT.

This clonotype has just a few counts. The CDR3 is CASSLDGDLYEQYF. Written as DNA, the CDR3 is TGTGCCAGCAGCCTTGACGGAGATCTCTACGAGCAGTACTTC. The J gene is TRBJ2-7, the V gene TRBV7-2; the D is unclear. CDR3 length: 14 residues. The germline CDR1 and CDR2 sequences are SGHTA and FQGNSA. V was cut by 5 bases and J by 3 bases, with 14 bases left in between. Full variable domain (missing parts from reference TRBV7-2 and TRBJ2-7): GAGVSQSPSNKVTEKGKDVELRCDPISGHTALYWYRQSLGQGLEFLIYFQGNSAPDKSGLPSDRFSAERTGGSVSTLTIQRTQQEDSAVYLCASSLDGDLYEQYFGPGTRLTVT.

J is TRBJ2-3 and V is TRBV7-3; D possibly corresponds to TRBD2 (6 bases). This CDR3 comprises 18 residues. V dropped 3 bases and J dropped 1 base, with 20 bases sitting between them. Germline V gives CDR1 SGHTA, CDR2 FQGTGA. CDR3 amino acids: CASSFNVLEVAGTDTQYF. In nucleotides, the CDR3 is TGTGCCAGCAGCTTTAACGTCCTCGAGGTAGCGGGCACAGATACGCAGTATTTT.

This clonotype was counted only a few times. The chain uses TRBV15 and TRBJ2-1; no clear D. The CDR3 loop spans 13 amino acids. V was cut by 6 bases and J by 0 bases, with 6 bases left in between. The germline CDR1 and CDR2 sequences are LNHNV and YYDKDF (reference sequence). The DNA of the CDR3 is TGTGCCACCAGGAAGAGCTCCTACAATGAGCAGTTCTTC. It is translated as CATRKSSYNEQFF.

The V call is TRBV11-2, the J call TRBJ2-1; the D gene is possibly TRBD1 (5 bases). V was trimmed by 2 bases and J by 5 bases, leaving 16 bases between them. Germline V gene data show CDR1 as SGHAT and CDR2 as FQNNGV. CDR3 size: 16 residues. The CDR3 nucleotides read TGTGCCAGCAGCTTATACGGTCAGGGTCTGGACAATGAGCAGTTCTTC. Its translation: CASSLYGQGLDNEQFF.

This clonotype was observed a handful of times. The CDR3 protein is CASSWTGVQETQYF. As DNA, the CDR3 is TGTGCCAGCAGCTGGACAGGCGTCCAAGAGACCCAGTACTTC. The chain combines TRBV7-8 with TRBJ2-5; 7 nucleotides match TRBD1. V was clipped by 4 bases and J by 1 base; unmatched bases: 3. Germline lookup yields CDR1 SGHVS and CDR2 FQNEAQ. This CDR3 spans 14 amino acids.

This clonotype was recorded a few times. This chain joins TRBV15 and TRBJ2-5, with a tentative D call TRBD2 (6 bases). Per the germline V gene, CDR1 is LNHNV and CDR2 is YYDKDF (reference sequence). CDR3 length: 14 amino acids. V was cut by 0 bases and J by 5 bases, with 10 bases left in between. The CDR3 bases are TGTGCCACCAGCAGAGATGCCGCGGGGGAGACCCAGTACTTC. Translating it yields CATSRDAAGETQYF.

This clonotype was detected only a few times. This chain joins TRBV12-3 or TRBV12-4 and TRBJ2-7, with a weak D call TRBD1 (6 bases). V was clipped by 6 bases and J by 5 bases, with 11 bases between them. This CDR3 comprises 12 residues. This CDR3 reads CASSLTGNEQYF. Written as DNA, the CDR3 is TGTGCCAGCAGCTTAACAGGGAACGAGCAGTACTTC.

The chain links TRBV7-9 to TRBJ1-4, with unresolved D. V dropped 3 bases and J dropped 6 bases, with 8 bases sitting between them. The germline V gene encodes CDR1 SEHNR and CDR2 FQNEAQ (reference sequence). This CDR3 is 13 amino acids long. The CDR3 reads CASSFRVDEKLFF. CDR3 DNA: TGTGCCAGCAGCTTCCGGGTGGATGAAAAACTGTTTTTT. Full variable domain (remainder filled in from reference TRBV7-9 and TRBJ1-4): DTGVSQNPRHKITKRGQNVTFRCDPISEHNRLYWYRQTLGQGPEFLTYFQNEAQLEKSRLLSDRFSAERPKGSFSTLEIQRTEQGDSAMYLCASSFRVDEKLFFGSGTQLSVL.

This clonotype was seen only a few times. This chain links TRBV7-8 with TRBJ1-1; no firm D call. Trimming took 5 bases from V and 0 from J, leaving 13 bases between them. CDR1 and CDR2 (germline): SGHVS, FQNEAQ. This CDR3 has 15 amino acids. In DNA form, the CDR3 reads TGTGCCAGCAGCCCGAGGGTAACTATGAACACTGAAGCTTTCTTT. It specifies CASSPRVTMNTEAFF.

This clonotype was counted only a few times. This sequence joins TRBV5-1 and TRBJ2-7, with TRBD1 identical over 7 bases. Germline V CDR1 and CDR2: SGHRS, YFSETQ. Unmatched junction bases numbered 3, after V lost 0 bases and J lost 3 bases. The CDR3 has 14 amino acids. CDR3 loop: CASSLETGLYEQYF. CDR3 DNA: TGCGCCAGCAGCTTGGAGACAGGGCTCTACGAGCAGTACTTC.

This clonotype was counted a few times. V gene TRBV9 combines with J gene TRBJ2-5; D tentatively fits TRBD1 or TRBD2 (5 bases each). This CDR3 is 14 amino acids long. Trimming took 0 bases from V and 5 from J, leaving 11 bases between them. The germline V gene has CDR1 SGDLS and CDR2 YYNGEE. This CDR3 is CASSVGGFGETQYF. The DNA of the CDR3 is TGTGCCAGCAGCGTAGGGGGGTTTGGGGAGACCCAGTACTTC.